One T cell receptor beta chain is described in this entry. Its antigen specificity is not known. No quality values exist for individual bases; no much larger clone is one base distant. CDR1 and CDR2 (MRHNA, SNTAGT) derive from the germline V gene. The CDR3 covers 12 residues, taking in both the cysteine and the phenylalanine. Just the 36-base CDR3 DNA is kept, in frame starting at base 1. V drops 2 bases and J drops 7 bases, leaving 8 bases in between. This entry is derived from a study of blood T cell repertoires in COVID-19 (dated by TCRdb to about 2020). Broadly, across the study: Samples from collaborators originated in the United States, Italy and Spain and spanned both the acute and convalescent phases of COVID-19. The prospective study material was composed of cDNA or gDNA derived from T cells, B-cell-depleted T cells, or PBMCs. The dataset comprised deeply sampled blood TCRbeta repertoires from subjects exposed to, actively infected with, or recovered from COVID-19. The repertoires were released in a freely available public database meant as a resource for research on the immune response to SARS-CoV-2. The samples were drawn from two sources: the first 160 participants of the ongoing ImmuneRACE study, and fewer than 1,500 subjects contributed by 6 global collaborators. The sample metadata nearly always contained a de-identified subject ID, COVID-19 status, age in years and sex. HLA class I and class II types, where available, came from metadata supplied by the sample provider rather than from assay-based typing. Broad study findings and their caveats: The amount of clinical and demographic metadata varied by source and participant and was provided uncurated.

In Seattle, one collaborating source enrolled patients while the infection was active and tracked those patients longitudinally over the course of disease. Collaborating institutions collected whole blood in K2EDTA tubes following their own protocols. Collaborator samples were shipped for TCRbeta analysis as frozen whole blood, isolated PBMCs, or DNA extracted from either sample type. TCRbeta CDR3 regions were amplified from genomic DNA using the immunoSEQ Assay, a bias-controlled multiplex PCR. In the paper's pipeline: Nucleated cell counts per sample were estimated from amplification of reference gene primers within the assay. Sequence reads were collapsed and filtered to measure the absolute abundance of every unique TCRbeta CDR3 rearrangement. Productive Simpson clonality was computed per sample as the square root of Simpson's diversity index over productive rearrangements. TCRdb mirrors the immuneACCESS table, restricted to in-frame sequences. Some clones are absent from its copies; in checked studies, under half trace to an unresolved V gene, and the reason for the others is unknown. The V and J calls and clone size were taken over from that table, and D and trimming were inferred from the DNA. The sample contains almost 250,000 clones, about 82% of them found a single time. The ten largest clones add up to approximately 6% of the sample.

The sequence was obtained from a woman of 80 years or more with COVID-19, enrolled during active disease. The sample was peripheral blood. The V and J segments used are TRBV6-4 and TRBJ1-2; too little of a D gene remains to name it. The nucleotide sequence is TGTGCCAGCAGTGACCTGGGCCTTGGCTACACCTTC. It codes for CASSDLGLGYTF.